Following are 3 T cell receptor beta chains from one sample sequenced in a study of cytotoxic CD8 clonotypes in ibrutinib-treated CLL. Libraries were prepared by immunoSEQ multiplex PCR; TCRdb keeps only in-frame clonotypes and omits some of them. This table has around 50,000 clones, 56% appearing once. The sequencing used PBMCs, collected after 24 months of ibrutinib treatment. The source is a human donor with chronic lymphocytic leukemia.

The rearrangement links TRBV5-8 to TRBJ2-6; D possibly uses TRBD1 or TRBD2 (5 bases each). V lost 8 bases to trimming and J lost 4 bases, with 16 bases between them. CDR1 is SGHTS and CDR2 is YDEGEE in the germline V gene. This CDR3 spans 15 amino acids. CDR3 DNA: TGTGCCAGAGAACCTACGGGACCCGGGGCCAACGTCCTGACTTTC. It codes for CAREPTGPGANVLTF.

CDR3 nucleotide sequence: TGCGCCAGCAGCTGGAACGGGGGCGGAAACACTGAAGCTTTCTTT. Encoded protein: CASSWNGGGNTEAFF. The chain couples TRBV5-1 to TRBJ1-1; D might be TRBD1 (6 bases). The V and J ends lost 3 bases and 2 bases respectively, with 14 bases between them. Germline CDR1 and CDR2: SGHRS and YFSETQ. The CDR3 runs 15 residues.

This clone has a handful of counts. The chain links TRBV6-5 to TRBJ2-4; tentative D call: TRBD2 (5 bases). Deletions cut 5 bases from V and 3 bases from J, with 11 bases between. CDR1 is MNHEY, CDR2 SVGAGI, per germline. The CDR3 runs 14 residues. CDR3 sequence: CASSHTSGKNIQYF. In DNA, the CDR3 is TGTGCCAGCAGTCACACTAGTGGCAAAAACATTCAGTACTTC.